The 25 T cell receptor beta chains presented below share a single source sample, sequenced in a study of T-cell reconstitution after alpha-beta-depleted transplantation in children. Preparation of the TCRbeta library involved a method that used unique molecular identifiers. TCRdb ran MiXCR on the PCR reads and lists one entry per CDR3 protein. The repertoire holds fewer than 1 million distinct CDR3 sequences, roughly 15% seen once, with approximately 5% in the top ten. The sequencing here drew on PBMCs, mostly from graft donor cells, taken 360 days after TCRalphabeta/CD19-depleted stem cell transplant. These receptors were taken from a male patient under 18 who had a stem cell transplant for acute lymphoblastic leukemia, so the T cells may come from the graft donor.

This clonotype turned up a few times. The chain has TRBV10-3 and TRBJ2-7; 7 positions match TRBD1. The germline CDR1 and CDR2 sequences are ENHRY and SYGVKD. This CDR3 has 15 residues. Germline trimming cut 7 bases from V and 2 bases from J; bases unmatched to any gene: 11. The CDR3 nucleotides are TGTGCCATCAAGAAGGGGAGACAGGGACCCTACGAGCAGTACTTC. Encoded protein: CAIKKGRQGPYEQYF.

With respect to this clonotype: One end of the junction is discordant with germline, which a read error may explain. The chain recombines TRBV20-1 with TRBJ1-1, with D hard to call. The CDR3 covers 15 residues. From germline, CDR1 is DFQATT and CDR2 SNEGSKA (reference sequence). CDR3 DNA: TGCTGTGCTAGCCCTAACGGGCACTGGAACACTGAAGCTTTCTTT. It yields the protein CCASPNGHWNTEAFF.

The table lists this clonotype with a few counts. V gene TRBV20-1 combines with J gene TRBJ2-2; D not resolved. V was clipped by 6 bases and J by 5 bases, with 22 bases between them. Germline CDR1 reads DFQATT; CDR2 reads SNEGSKA (reference sequence). The CDR3 covers 16 residues. CDR3 in amino acids: CSAPGPHLSRTGELFF. CDR3 sequence (DNA): TGCAGTGCCCCCGGGCCCCACCTCAGTCGGACCGGGGAGCTGTTTTTT.

This clonotype has a count of ten or more. The CDR3 region is CATSSPGTSYEQYF. DNA of the CDR3: TGTGCCACCAGCAGTCCCGGGACTAGCTACGAGCAGTACTTC. This chain connects TRBV15 to TRBJ2-7, with 8 bases lining up with TRBD2. J lost 3 bases, V lost 3 bases, and 4 bases had no gene match. Germline lookup yields CDR1 LNHNV and CDR2 YYDKDF (reference sequence). The CDR3 is made up of 14 amino acids.

This clonotype was detected many times. The chain uses TRBV28 and TRBJ1-5; a weak D match, TRBD1 (5 bases). The CDR3 is 13 residues long. The V gene lost 8 bases and the J gene lost 6 bases, with 14 bases spanning the gap. Germline lookup yields CDR1 MDHEN and CDR2 SYDVKM. CDR3 loop: CASGQQVPQPQHF. The CDR3 DNA follows: TGTGCCAGCGGCCAACAGGTGCCTCAGCCCCAGCATTTT.

The V and J genes are TRBV15 and TRBJ1-2; 8 bases match TRBD1. The CDR3 has 15 amino acids. Germline CDR1 and CDR2: LNHNV and YYDKDF (reference sequence). V lost 6 bases to trimming and J lost 0 bases; unmatched junction nucleotides: 6. The CDR3 protein is CATRDDRGANYGYTF. In DNA form, the CDR3 reads TGTGCCACCAGAGATGACAGGGGAGCTAACTATGGCTACACCTTC.

The CDR3 DNA is TGCAGCGTTGATCCTGACCCTAATGGCTACACCTTC. Its translation is CSVDPDPNGYTF. The chain links TRBV29-1 to TRBJ1-2, with D uncertain. The CDR3 has 12 amino acids. V shed 3 bases and J shed 6 bases, with 11 bases lying between them. Germline lookup yields CDR1 SQVTM and CDR2 ANQGSEA.

This chain joins TRBV12-3 or TRBV12-4 and TRBJ2-5, with TRBD2 identical over 7 bases. The J segment lost 4 bases and the V segment lost 3 bases, leaving 5 bases of the junction unmatched. The CDR3 covers 14 residues. Here the CDR3 reads CASSLGGSAETQYF. CDR3 nucleotides: TGTGCCAGCAGTTTGGGAGGGAGTGCAGAGACCCAGTACTTC.

The chain uses TRBV13 and TRBJ2-7, with a possible D match to TRBD1 (5 bases). Between the trimmed V and J ends, which lost 0 bases and 2 bases, there was a span of 14 bases. This CDR3 has 16 amino acids. Germline CDR1 PRHDT, CDR2 FYEKMQ (reference sequence). The CDR3 DNA sequence: TGTGCCAGCAGCTTAGGAAGGTGGGGCAGACCCTACGAGCAGTACTTC. This sequence encodes CASSLGRWGRPYEQYF.

This clonotype was seen repeatedly, ten times or more. The V gene is TRBV24-1, the J gene TRBJ2-2, with D tentatively TRBD2 (6 bases). The V gene's germline CDR1 is KGHDR and CDR2 SFDVKD. This CDR3 region has 14 residues. The V gene lost 5 bases and the J gene lost 5 bases, with 11 bases spanning the gap. This chain's CDR3 is CATSALRETGELFF. The DNA for the CDR3 is TGTGCCACCAGTGCCCTTCGGGAGACCGGGGAGCTGTTTTTT.

The genes are TRBV7-9 and TRBJ2-6, with 8 bases aligning to TRBD1. Germline trimming cut 4 bases from V and 2 bases from J; bases unmatched to any gene: 7. CDR3 length: 17 amino acids. Germline assignment: CDR1 SEHNR and CDR2 FQNEAQ (reference sequence). The CDR3 region has the DNA TGTGCCAGCAGCTACGTCGAGGACAGGGCTGGGGCCAACGTCCTGACTTTC. This sequence encodes CASSYVEDRAGANVLTF.

This clonotype has ten or more counts. The chain employs TRBV7-3 and TRBJ2-2; TRBD2 might be the D (5 bases). Trimming took 3 bases from V and 4 from J, leaving 12 bases between them. CDR1 and CDR2 (germline): SGHTA, FQGTGA. This CDR3 has 15 residues. The DNA for the CDR3 is TGTGCCAGCAGCTTCGGGCTAGCCAGCACCGGGGAGCTGTTTTTT. Translating it yields CASSFGLASTGELFF. The full variable domain, with the rest looked up from reference TRBV7-3 and TRBJ2-2, is GAGVSQTPSNKVTEKGKYVELRCDPISGHTALYWYRQSLGQGPEFLIYFQGTGAADDSGLPNDRFFAVRPEGSVSTLKIQRTERGDSAVYLCASSFGLASTGELFFGEGSRLTVL.

The chain employs TRBV12-3 or TRBV12-4 and TRBJ2-1, with TRBD2 matching 11 bases. The CDR3 sequence is 15 residues long. With 6 bases clipped from V and 6 bases from J, the junction kept 7 bases outside the gene matches. Here the CDR3 reads CASRITSGSSNEQFF. The CDR3 bases are TGTGCCAGCAGGATAACTAGCGGGAGCTCCAATGAGCAGTTCTTC.

J is TRBJ2-5 and V is TRBV25-1, with TRBD2 as a possible D gene (5 bases). The V end lost 6 bases, the J end lost 4 bases, and 15 bases lay between the germline ends. In germline, CDR1 is MGHDK, CDR2 SYGVNS. This CDR3 region has 14 residues. DNA for the CDR3: TGTGCCAGCAGCTCCCCTCGGGGTTTAGAGACCCAGTACTTC. This codes for CASSSPRGLETQYF.

This clonotype occurred a few times. The chain employs TRBV27 and TRBJ1-1, with D tentatively TRBD1 (6 bases). With 6 bases removed from V and 4 bases from J, the gap between germline ends came to 15 bases. This CDR3 comprises 14 residues. The germline gives CDR1 MNHEY, CDR2 SMNVEV (reference sequence). The CDR3 reads CASRTQGWATEAFF. DNA of the CDR3: TGTGCCAGCAGGACACAGGGATGGGCCACTGAAGCTTTCTTT.

The CDR3 loop is CASSEPRDRATYEQYF. The CDR3 DNA reads TGTGCCAGCAGTGAACCCCGGGACAGGGCGACCTACGAGCAGTACTTC. This sequence joins TRBV25-1 and TRBJ2-7; TRBD1 matches at 9 bases. Germline V lookup: CDR1 MGHDK, CDR2 SYGVNS. Losses at the gene ends were 2 bases for V and 2 bases for J; bases not matched to a gene: 7. This CDR3 is built from 16 residues.

The chain is built from TRBV24-1 and TRBJ1-2; D is undetermined. Germline V gene lookup returns CDR1 KGHDR and CDR2 SFDVKD. V was clipped by 2 bases and J by 6 bases, with 12 bases between them. This CDR3 has 14 residues. The CDR3 DNA is TGTGCCACCAGTGATTCCTCCAGAAGAGATGGCTACACCTTC. Amino acids: CATSDSSRRDGYTF.

This clonotype came up a few times. This rearrangement joins TRBV5-1 to TRBJ2-1; 13 nucleotides line up with TRBD2. This CDR3 is 16 amino acids long. The ends lost 3 bases at V and 5 bases at J; junction bases unmatched: 5. Germline CDR1 reads SGHRS; CDR2 reads YFSETQ. The CDR3 loop reads CASSSSGTSGNNEQFF. The CDR3 DNA reads as TGCGCCAGCAGCTCGTCCGGGACTAGCGGGAACAATGAGCAGTTCTTC. Full variable domain (missing parts from reference TRBV5-1 and TRBJ2-1): KAGVTQTPRYLIKTRGQQVTLSCSPISGHRSVSWYQQTPGQGLQFLFEYFSETQRNKGNFPGRFSGRQFSNSRSEMNVSTLELGDSALYLCASSSSGTSGNNEQFFGPGTRLTVL.

This clonotype was observed many times. The V and J genes are TRBV12-3 or TRBV12-4 and TRBJ1-1, with D hard to call. The ends were cut back, 3 bases at V and 3 bases at J, with 8 bases in the middle. The CDR3 contains 13 residues. In DNA form, the CDR3 reads TGTGCCAGCAGTTTGAATCGAGACACTGAAGCTTTCTTT. Translation: CASSLNRDTEAFF.

This clonotype was detected ten times or more. V usage is TRBV20-1 and J usage is TRBJ2-2; D possibly corresponds to TRBD1 (5 bases). The CDR3 runs to 16 residues. Germline loops: CDR1 DFQATT, CDR2 SNEGSKA (reference sequence). V was trimmed by 2 bases and J by 3 bases, leaving 16 bases between them. Here the CDR3 reads CSARPKHRSYTGELFF. Here the CDR3 DNA reads TGCAGTGCTAGACCTAAGCACAGGTCGTACACCGGGGAGCTGTTTTTT.

DNA of the CDR3: TGCGCCAGCACCGGGACTAGCGGAGCCTACAATGAGCAGTTCTTC. Translated, it gives CASTGTSGAYNEQFF. The rearrangement joins TRBV5-1 to TRBJ2-1; 11 bases agree with TRBD2. CDR3 size: 15 residues. CDR1 is SGHRS and CDR2 is YFSETQ in the germline V gene. Trimming took 6 bases from V and 2 from J; bases not matched to a gene: 4. The full variable domain, completed using reference TRBV5-1 and TRBJ2-1, is KAGVTQTPRYLIKTRGQQVTLSCSPISGHRSVSWYQQTPGQGLQFLFEYFSETQRNKGNFPGRFSGRQFSNSRSEMNVSTLELGDSALYLCASTGTSGAYNEQFFGPGTRLTVL.

The J gene is TRBJ1-2, the V gene TRBV28; tentatively, D is TRBD1 (5 bases). Germline CDR1 and CDR2: MDHEN and SYDVKM. The V end was cut by 5 bases, the J end by 4 bases, with 17 bases between. The CDR3 contains 15 residues. The CDR3 loop is CASSAYRTGVYGYTF. CDR3 DNA sequence: TGTGCCAGCAGTGCCTACCGTACGGGGGTCTATGGCTACACCTTC.

This chain uses TRBV7-2 with TRBJ2-7; 7 nucleotides match TRBD2. The germline gives CDR1 SGHTA, CDR2 FQGNSA. Trimming removed 1 base from V and 3 bases from J; junction bases left unmatched: 12. The CDR3 loop spans 17 amino acids. The CDR3 DNA follows: TGTGCCAGCAGCTTAGGAGGCGGGGGTTTGCCCTTCTACGAGCAGTACTTC. The encoded protein is CASSLGGGGLPFYEQYF.

The chain employs TRBV7-6 and TRBJ2-1; D uncertain. V was clipped by 1 base and J by 0 bases, with 7 bases between them. CDR1 is SGHVS, CDR2 FNYEAQ, per germline. The CDR3 spans 15 residues. CDR3: CASSLGPGSYNEQFF. CDR3 nucleotide sequence: TGTGCCAGCAGCTTAGGCCCAGGCTCCTACAATGAGCAGTTCTTC.

This clonotype was detected only a few times. The rearrangement joins TRBV15 to TRBJ2-2, with a tentative D call TRBD2 (6 bases). Germline V gene sequence: CDR1 LNHNV, CDR2 YYDKDF (reference sequence). The CDR3 sequence is 14 residues long. Between the trimmed V and J ends, which lost 5 bases and 6 bases, there was a span of 13 bases. The CDR3 coding sequence is TGTGCCACCAGCCCCCGTCGGAGGGCCGGGGAGCTGTTTTTT. As protein: CATSPRRRAGELFF. Variable domain in full (rest from reference TRBV15 and TRBJ2-2): DAMVIQNPRYQVTQFGKPVTLSCSQTLNHNVMYWYQQKSSQAPKLLFHYYDKDFNNEADTPDNFQSRRPNTSFCFLDIRSPGLGDTAMYLCATSPRRRAGELFFGEGSRLTVL.